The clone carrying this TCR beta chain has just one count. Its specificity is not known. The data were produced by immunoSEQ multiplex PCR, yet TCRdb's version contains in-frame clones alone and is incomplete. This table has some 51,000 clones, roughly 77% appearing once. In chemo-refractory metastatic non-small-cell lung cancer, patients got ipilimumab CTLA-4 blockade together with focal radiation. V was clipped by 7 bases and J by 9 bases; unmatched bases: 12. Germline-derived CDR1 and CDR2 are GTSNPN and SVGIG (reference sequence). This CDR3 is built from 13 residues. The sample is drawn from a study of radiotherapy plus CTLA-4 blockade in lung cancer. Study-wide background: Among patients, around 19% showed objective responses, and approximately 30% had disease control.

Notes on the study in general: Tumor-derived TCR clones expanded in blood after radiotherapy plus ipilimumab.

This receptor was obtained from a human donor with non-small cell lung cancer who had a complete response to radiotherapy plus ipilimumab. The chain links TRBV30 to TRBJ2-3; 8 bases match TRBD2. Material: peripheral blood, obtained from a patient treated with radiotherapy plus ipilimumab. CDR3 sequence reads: CASTVAGGATQYF. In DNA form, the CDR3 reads TGTGCCTCCACGGTGGCGGGGGGCGCCACGCAGTATTTT.